Below, 20 T cell receptor beta chains from the same sample are listed, as sequenced in a study of immune cell composition in non-small cell lung cancer. Only in-frame clones appear in the TCRdb table, and some are missing; sequencing was by immunoSEQ multiplex PCR. Found here are 13,000 to 15,000 clones, roughly 69% of them singletons; the top ten hold less than 8%. The sequenced sample was lung tumor tissue. These TCRs come from a human donor with non-small cell lung cancer.

This clone was counted a few times. The chain joins TRBV7-8 to TRBJ1-2, with a possible D match to TRBD1 (5 bases). Trimming shortened V by 2 bases and J by 5 bases, and 18 bases separated the two germline ends. Germline CDR1 SGHVS, CDR2 FQNEAQ. This CDR3 is built from 16 residues. The CDR3 nucleotides are TGTGCCAGCAGCTTAAGGGCAGTGGGTGGGGGGTATGGCTACACCTTC. This codes for CASSLRAVGGGYGYTF. Together with reference TRBV7-8 and TRBJ1-2, the CDR3 gives the full variable domain: GAGVSQSPRYKVAKRGQDVALRCDPISGHVSLFWYQQALGQGPEFLTYFQNEAQLDKSGLPSDRFFAERPEGSVSTLKIQRTQQEDSAVYLCASSLRAVGGGYGYTFGSGTRLTVV.

This clone was seen just once. One end of the junction does not line up with germline, which may come from a read error. The V call is TRBV7-2, the J call TRBJ2-3, with TRBD2 identical over 11 bases. Germline loops: CDR1 SGHTA, CDR2 FQGNSA. The length of the CDR3 is 18 residues. The CDR3 loop reads CASSLVVAGGQSTGTQYF. CDR3 nucleotides: TGTGCCAGCAGCTTAGTGGTAGCGGGGGGGCAGAGCACAGGTACGCAGTATTTT.

The chain uses TRBV27 and TRBJ2-7; maybe TRBD1 (5 bases). The germline V and J ends were trimmed by 6 bases and 3 bases, with 18 bases remaining between them. The CDR3 contains 15 residues. The germline gives CDR1 MNHEY, CDR2 SMNVEV (reference sequence). CDR3 DNA: TGTGCCAGCAGCAGCCAAGGGGATTTTAACTACGAGCAGTACTTC. It encodes CASSSQGDFNYEQYF.

The chain couples TRBV30 to TRBJ2-3; TRBD2 matches 10 bases. This CDR3 is built from 14 residues. Per the germline V gene, CDR1 is GTSNPN and CDR2 is SVGIG (reference sequence). Losses at the gene ends were 1 base for V and 4 bases for J; bases not matched to a gene: 2. CDR3 sequence (DNA): TGTGCCTGGAGTGCCACTAGCGGGGCAGATACGCAGTATTTT. It yields the protein CAWSATSGADTQYF.

The chain has TRBV5-1 and TRBJ1-5; D gene ambiguous. The CDR3 runs 15 residues. With 0 bases removed from V and 3 bases from J, the gap between germline ends came to 10 bases. Germline-derived CDR1 and CDR2 are SGHRS and YFSETQ. The CDR3 here is CASSLETGNNQPQHF. The CDR3 region has the DNA TGCGCCAGCAGCTTGGAGACGGGAAACAATCAGCCCCAGCATTTT. Full variable domain (rest looked up from reference TRBV5-1 and TRBJ1-5): KAGVTQTPRYLIKTRGQQVTLSCSPISGHRSVSWYQQTPGQGLQFLFEYFSETQRNKGNFPGRFSGRQFSNSRSEMNVSTLELGDSALYLCASSLETGNNQPQHFGDGTRLSIL.

The chain has TRBV9 and TRBJ2-3, with 10 bases fitting TRBD2. Looked up from germline, CDR1 is SGDLS and CDR2 is YYNGEE. CDR3 length equals 16 residues. J lost 6 bases, V lost 4 bases, and 11 bases had no gene match. Written as DNA, the CDR3 is TGTGCCAGCAGCCCCCGGCCTAGCGGGGGAGGGGATACGCAGTATTTT. This codes for CASSPRPSGGGDTQYF. Full variable domain (missing parts from reference TRBV9 and TRBJ2-3): DSGVTQTPKHLITATGQRVTLRCSPRSGDLSVYWYQQSLDQGLQFLIQYYNGEERAKGNILERFSAQQFPDLHSELNLSSLELGDSALYFCASSPRPSGGGDTQYFGPGTRLTVL.

The chain employs TRBV30 and TRBJ2-2; 7 nucleotides match TRBD1. Losses at the gene ends were 3 bases for V and 1 base for J; bases not matched to a gene: 2. Germline CDR1 GTSNPN, CDR2 SVGIG (reference sequence). The CDR3 runs to 14 residues. In nucleotides, the CDR3 is TGTGCCTGGAGGAGGGGGCGGAACACCGGGGAGCTGTTTTTT. This gives the protein CAWRRGRNTGELFF.

This clone was picked up a small number of times. The chain joins TRBV30 to TRBJ1-4; D might be TRBD1 (6 bases). This CDR3 contains 14 residues. V was trimmed by 5 bases and J by 1 base, leaving 11 bases between them. The germline V gene has CDR1 GTSNPN and CDR2 SVGIG (reference sequence). The CDR3, as DNA: TGTGCCTGGGGTAGGGGGGGAACTAATGAAAAACTGTTTTTT. It encodes CAWGRGGTNEKLFF.

This clone was seen more than once but under ten times. This chain connects TRBV29-1 to TRBJ2-3; D not certain. CDR3 length equals 10 residues. V shed 6 bases and J shed 2 bases, with 3 bases lying between them. CDR1 is SQVTM and CDR2 is ANQGSEA in the germline V gene. The CDR3, as DNA: TGCAGCGTACTCACAGATACGCAGTATTTT. Residues: CSVLTDTQYF.

This clone occurred a few times. V is TRBV6-5 and J is TRBJ1-1, with TRBD1 as a possible D gene (6 bases). Germline V CDR1 and CDR2: MNHEY, SVGAGI. This CDR3 spans 13 amino acids. The germline V and J ends were trimmed by 6 bases and 4 bases, with 12 bases remaining between them. CDR3 region: CASRRDTGTEAFF. CDR3 in DNA: TGTGCCAGCAGAAGGGACACGGGCACTGAAGCTTTCTTT.

The V call is TRBV29-1, the J call TRBJ2-7; D is possibly TRBD1 (6 bases). The germline CDR1 and CDR2 sequences are SQVTM and ANQGSEA. With 5 bases removed from V and 5 bases from J, the gap between germline ends came to 13 bases. The CDR3 runs 12 residues. In DNA form, the CDR3 reads TGCAGCGTTCTGTTGGGGGCCGACGAGCAGTACTTC. Translation: CSVLLGADEQYF.

The V and J genes are TRBV6-1 and TRBJ1-4, with TRBD1 identical over 10 bases. V dropped 6 bases and J dropped 8; count of bases not matched to a gene: 6. The CDR3 runs 14 residues. Germline CDR1 MNHNS, CDR2 SASEGT. CDR3 DNA sequence: TGTGCCAGCAGGAGACAGGGGGCGTTGGAAAAACTGTTTTTT. Translated: CASRRQGALEKLFF.

The chain is built from TRBV5-1 and TRBJ1-1, with 8 bases aligning to TRBD1. V gave up 3 bases and J gave up 6 bases; unmatched junction bases: 10. CDR1 SGHRS and CDR2 YFSETQ come from the germline V gene. The CDR3 extends over 15 amino acids. Here the CDR3 DNA reads TGCGCCAGCAGCTCGCCGGGACAGGAGACCTCTGAAGCTTTCTTT. Protein: CASSSPGQETSEAFF.

The chain joins TRBV7-9 to TRBJ2-5; a weak D match, TRBD1 (5 bases). This CDR3 is built from 13 residues. The V gene lost 3 bases and the J gene lost 5 bases, with 10 bases spanning the gap. CDR1 is SEHNR, CDR2 FQNEAQ, per germline (reference sequence). This chain's CDR3 is CASSFQGRETQYF. The CDR3 nucleotides are TGTGCCAGCAGCTTTCAGGGCCGGGAGACCCAGTACTTC. The entire variable domain, with the rest obtained from reference TRBV7-9 and TRBJ2-5, is as follows: DTGVSQNPRHKITKRGQNVTFRCDPISEHNRLYWYRQTLGQGPEFLTYFQNEAQLEKSRLLSDRFSAERPKGSFSTLEIQRTEQGDSAMYLCASSFQGRETQYFGPGTRLLVL.

CDR3 in DNA: TGTGCCAGCAGCTTAGGAGGGAGAATTAACTATGGCTACACCTTC. Residues: CASSLGGRINYGYTF. V and J are TRBV7-2 and TRBJ1-2; D not certain. The V and J ends lost 1 base and 1 base respectively, with 10 bases between them. CDR1 is SGHTA and CDR2 is FQGNSA in the germline V gene. The CDR3 has 15 residues. Complete variable domain (other parts from reference TRBV7-2 and TRBJ1-2): GAGVSQSPSNKVTEKGKDVELRCDPISGHTALYWYRQSLGQGLEFLIYFQGNSAPDKSGLPSDRFSAERTGGSVSTLTIQRTQQEDSAVYLCASSLGGRINYGYTFGSGTRLTVV.

This chain joins TRBV12-2 and TRBJ2-2; the table's D gene call, TRBD1, was not cross checked with the DNA. TRBV12-2 is deemed a pseudogene. The CDR3 is 14 amino acids. The chain's CDR3 is CASRLAANTGELFF. The CDR3 DNA follows: TGTGCAAGTCGCTTAGCGGCCAACACCGGGGAGCTGTTTTTT.

The chain recombines TRBV7-9 with TRBJ2-7; 11 bases are a match to TRBD2. With V trimmed by 6 bases and J by 8 bases, 9 bases remained unmatched. This CDR3 is 14 amino acids long. Germline CDR1 is SEHNR and CDR2 is FQNEAQ (reference sequence). CDR3 amino acids: CASSHSGGVTKQYF. The CDR3 DNA is TGTGCCAGCAGTCATAGCGGGGGGGTTACGAAGCAGTACTTC. The entire variable domain, with the rest obtained from reference TRBV7-9 and TRBJ2-7, is as follows: DTGVSQNPRHKITKRGQNVTFRCDPISEHNRLYWYRQTLGQGPEFLTYFQNEAQLEKSRLLSDRFSAERPKGSFSTLEIQRTEQGDSAMYLCASSHSGGVTKQYFGPGTRLTVT.

The V gene is TRBV5-1, the J gene TRBJ2-7; TRBD1 agrees at 10 bases. V dropped 3 bases and J dropped 4; count of bases not matched to a gene: 7. Germline loops: CDR1 SGHRS, CDR2 YFSETQ. The CDR3 extends over 15 amino acids. The CDR3 is CASSWSPGQGYEQYF. CDR3 in DNA: TGCGCCAGCAGCTGGTCACCGGGACAGGGGTACGAGCAGTACTTC.

This rearrangement joins TRBV30 to TRBJ1-2; TRBD1 aligns across 7 bases. This CDR3 contains 16 residues. Per the germline V gene, CDR1 is GTSNPN and CDR2 is SVGIG (reference sequence). The ends lost 0 bases at V and 6 bases at J; junction bases unmatched: 13. This chain's CDR3 is CAWSVLVGGAVHGYTF. CDR3 DNA sequence: TGTGCCTGGAGTGTACTGGTAGGGGGCGCCGTCCATGGCTACACCTTC.

This clone occurred a few times. The chain couples TRBV9 to TRBJ2-7; the D gene is possibly TRBD2 (6 bases). V gave up 0 bases and J gave up 0 bases, with 10 bases separating them. Germline assignment: CDR1 SGDLS and CDR2 YYNGEE. The CDR3 contains 15 residues. Here the CDR3 DNA reads TGTGCCAGCAGCGTAGCTTCGCGGGGCTCCTACGAGCAGTACTTC. This encodes CASSVASRGSYEQYF. The entire variable domain, with the rest obtained from reference TRBV9 and TRBJ2-7, is as follows: DSGVTQTPKHLITATGQRVTLRCSPRSGDLSVYWYQQSLDQGLQFLIQYYNGEERAKGNILERFSAQQFPDLHSELNLSSLELGDSALYFCASSVASRGSYEQYFGPGTRLTVT.